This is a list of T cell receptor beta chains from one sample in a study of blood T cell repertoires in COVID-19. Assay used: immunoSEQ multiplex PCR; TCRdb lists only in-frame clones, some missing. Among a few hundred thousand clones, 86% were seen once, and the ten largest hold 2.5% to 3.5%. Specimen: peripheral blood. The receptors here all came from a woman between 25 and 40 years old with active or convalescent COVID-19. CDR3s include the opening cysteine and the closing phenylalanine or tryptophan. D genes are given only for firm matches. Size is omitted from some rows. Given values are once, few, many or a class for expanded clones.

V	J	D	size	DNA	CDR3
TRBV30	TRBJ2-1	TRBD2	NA	TGTGCCTGGATACGATGGCGGGGGGGCGACAATGAGCAGTTCTTC	CAWIRWRGGDNEQFF
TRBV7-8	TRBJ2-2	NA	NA	TGTGCCAGCAGCTTAAGCCCAGGGATAACCGGGGAGCTGTTTTTT	CASSLSPGITGELFF
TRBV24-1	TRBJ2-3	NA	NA	TGTGCCACCAGCAGGGTAGGGGATACGCAGTATTTT	CATSRVGDTQYF
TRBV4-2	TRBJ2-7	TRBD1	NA	TGTGCCAGCCGGGACAGGGGATCAACCGAGTACTTC	CASRDRGSTEYF
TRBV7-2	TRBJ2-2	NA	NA	TGTGCCAGCAGCTTAGGCGAGATCACCGGGGAGCTGTTTTTT	CASSLGEITGELFF
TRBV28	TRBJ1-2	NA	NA	TGTGCCAGCACGGCTCTAGGGGTGACACTTCCCTTCCCTGGCTACACCTTC	CASTALGVTLPFPGYTF
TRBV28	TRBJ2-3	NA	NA	TGTGCCAGCAGTTTGGGGAGCCTTGGAGATACGCAGTATTTT	CASSLGSLGDTQYF
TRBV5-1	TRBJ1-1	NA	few	TGCGCCAGCAGTCCTGGGAGGGCGGACACTGAAGCTTTCTTT	CASSPGRADTEAFF
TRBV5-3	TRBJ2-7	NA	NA	TGTGCCAGAACCCATCTACAGGACCCTTGGTGGGAGCAGTACTTC	CARTHLQDPWWEQYF
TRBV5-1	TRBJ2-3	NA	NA	TGCGCCAGCAGCCTCAGGGGACGGGAAGATACGCAGTATTTT	CASSLRGREDTQYF
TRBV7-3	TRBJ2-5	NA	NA	TGTGCCAGCAGCTCCTCCCAGGGGGGGACCCAGTACTTC	CASSSSQGGTQYF